The 11 T cell receptor beta chains reported below all come from one sample, sequenced in a study of T cell responses to AZD1222 COVID-19 vaccine. The repertoire was sequenced with immunoSEQ multiplex PCR; TCRdb's copy has only in-frame clones and lacks some. The data hold 75,000 to 95,000 clones, with 70% to 90% observed a single time. Sequencing used peripheral blood, obtained on day 0 of AZD1222 vaccination. All receptors come from an adult in good health.

The rearrangement uses TRBV18 and TRBJ2-2, with D maybe TRBD1 (6 bases). Deletions cut 3 bases from V and 0 bases from J, with 11 bases between. The CDR3 consists of 16 residues. From germline, CDR1 is KGHSH and CDR2 LQKENI. CDR3 residues: CASSPRTVTNTGELFF. The CDR3 DNA reads TGTGCCAGCTCACCGAGGACAGTCACGAACACCGGGGAGCTGTTTTTT.

The table lists this clone with a few counts. The same CDR3 arises from other DNA sequences in this sample as well. The chain joins TRBV7-9 to TRBJ1-1; D not certain. With 1 base removed from V and 2 bases from J, the gap between germline ends came to 8 bases. The CDR3 consists of 14 residues. CDR1 is SEHNR, CDR2 FQNEAQ, per germline (reference sequence). The CDR3 reads CASSLGTGNTEAFF. CDR3 bases: TGTGCCAGCAGCTTAGGGACGGGAAACACTGAAGCTTTCTTT.

The chain carries TRBV5-4 and TRBJ1-5, with D hard to call. The CDR3 has 13 amino acids. The germline V gene has CDR1 SGHNT and CDR2 YYREEE (reference sequence). V was pared by 3 bases and J by 4 bases, with 8 bases between. CDR3 region: CASSSDKNQPQHF. CDR3 in DNA: TGTGCCAGCAGCTCCGACAAGAATCAGCCCCAGCATTTT.

The rearrangement joins TRBV5-1 to TRBJ2-2; 9 bases are a match to TRBD1. Germline V gene sequence: CDR1 SGHRS, CDR2 YFSETQ. The length of the CDR3 is 16 residues. The V gene end was trimmed by 4 bases and the J gene end by 7 bases; junction bases not matched to a gene: 11. In DNA form, the CDR3 reads TGCGCCAGCAGCCCAAGGACAGGGGAAGAAGGCGGGGAGCTGTTTTTT. This gives the protein CASSPRTGEEGGELFF.

V and J are TRBV28 and TRBJ1-3; a possible D gene is TRBD1 (6 bases). Per germline, CDR1 MDHEN and CDR2 SYDVKM. V was shortened by 7 bases and J by 0 bases, with 13 bases between the two germline ends. This CDR3 spans 15 amino acids. The CDR3 region has the DNA TGTGCCAGCACCCAGGGGTCTTTCTCTGGAAACACCATATATTTT. It codes for CASTQGSFSGNTIYF.

There are many counts of this clone. The chain uses TRBV5-6 and TRBJ2-5; the D gene is possibly TRBD1 (5 bases). The CDR3 contains 13 residues. Germline CDR1 and CDR2: SGHDT and YYEEEE. Between the trimmed V and J ends, which lost 0 bases and 5 bases, there was a span of 8 bases. The CDR3 nucleotides read TGTGCCAGCAGCTTGGCCGCAGGGGAGACCCAGTACTTC. Amino acid sequence: CASSLAAGETQYF. Variable domain in full (rest from reference TRBV5-6 and TRBJ2-5): DAGVTQSPTHLIKTRGQQVTLRCSPKSGHDTVSWYQQALGQGPQFIFQYYEEEERQRGNFPDRFSGHQFPNYSSELNVNALLLGDSALYLCASSLAAGETQYFGPGTRLLVL.

This sequence joins TRBV11-2 and TRBJ1-2; tentative D call: TRBD1 (6 bases). The V gene lost 4 bases and the J gene lost 7 bases, with 16 bases spanning the gap. Germline V CDR1 and CDR2: SGHAT, FQNNGV. The length of the CDR3 is 14 residues. DNA for the CDR3: TGTGCCAGCAGCTCAGGACAGCCGGCGGGTGGCTACACCTTC. Protein: CASSSGQPAGGYTF.

The J gene is TRBJ2-5, the V gene TRBV5-1; a possible D gene is TRBD2 (6 bases). This CDR3 contains 13 residues. The V end was cut by 5 bases, the J end by 7 bases, with 15 bases between. Germline CDR1 is SGHRS and CDR2 is YFSETQ. CDR3 nucleotide sequence: TGCGCCAGCAGGCCGGGAGCGATTGGGACCCAGTACTTC. Protein: CASRPGAIGTQYF.

The chain couples TRBV7-2 to TRBJ2-7; a weak D match, TRBD1 (6 bases). The V gene lost 3 bases and the J gene lost 4 bases, with 16 bases spanning the gap. The CDR3 is 15 amino acids. Germline assignment: CDR1 SGHTA and CDR2 FQGNSA. CDR3 in DNA: TGTGCCAGCAGCTTGGACAGCTCTTCAAGGTACGAGCAGTACTTC. It translates to CASSLDSSSRYEQYF.

The chain couples TRBV12-5 to TRBJ1-1; 9 nucleotides align to TRBD1. This CDR3 comprises 14 residues. Germline trimming cut 1 base from V and 5 bases from J; bases unmatched to any gene: 2. Per germline, CDR1 LGHNT and CDR2 FRNRAP. The CDR3 loop reads CASGLGQGGTEAFF. Written as DNA, the CDR3 is TGTGCTAGTGGTTTGGGACAGGGGGGGACTGAAGCTTTCTTT.

The CDR3 is CASSSTLAGGYNEQFF. CDR3 DNA: TGTGCCAGCAGCTCCACACTAGCGGGGGGGTACAATGAGCAGTTCTTC. J is TRBJ2-1 and V is TRBV3-1 (or the pseudogene TRBV3-2); 13 nucleotides line up with TRBD2. The CDR3 runs 16 residues. Germline CDR1 reads LGHDT; CDR2 reads YNNKEL (reference sequence). V shed 5 bases and J 4 bases; nucleotides not matched to a gene: 5.